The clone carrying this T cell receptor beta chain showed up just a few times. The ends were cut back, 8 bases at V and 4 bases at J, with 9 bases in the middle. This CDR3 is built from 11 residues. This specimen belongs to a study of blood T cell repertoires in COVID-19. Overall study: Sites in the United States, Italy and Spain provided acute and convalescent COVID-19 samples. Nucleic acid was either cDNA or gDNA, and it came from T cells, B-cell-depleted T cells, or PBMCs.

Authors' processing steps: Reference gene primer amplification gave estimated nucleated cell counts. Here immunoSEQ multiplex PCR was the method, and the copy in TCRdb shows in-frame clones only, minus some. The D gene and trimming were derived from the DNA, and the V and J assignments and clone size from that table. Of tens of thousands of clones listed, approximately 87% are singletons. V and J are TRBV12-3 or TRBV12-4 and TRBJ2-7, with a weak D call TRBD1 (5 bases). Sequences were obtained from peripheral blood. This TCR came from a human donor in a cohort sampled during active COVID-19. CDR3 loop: CASGKGYEQYF. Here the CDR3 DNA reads TGTGCCAGCGGGAAGGGGTACGAGCAGTACTTC.